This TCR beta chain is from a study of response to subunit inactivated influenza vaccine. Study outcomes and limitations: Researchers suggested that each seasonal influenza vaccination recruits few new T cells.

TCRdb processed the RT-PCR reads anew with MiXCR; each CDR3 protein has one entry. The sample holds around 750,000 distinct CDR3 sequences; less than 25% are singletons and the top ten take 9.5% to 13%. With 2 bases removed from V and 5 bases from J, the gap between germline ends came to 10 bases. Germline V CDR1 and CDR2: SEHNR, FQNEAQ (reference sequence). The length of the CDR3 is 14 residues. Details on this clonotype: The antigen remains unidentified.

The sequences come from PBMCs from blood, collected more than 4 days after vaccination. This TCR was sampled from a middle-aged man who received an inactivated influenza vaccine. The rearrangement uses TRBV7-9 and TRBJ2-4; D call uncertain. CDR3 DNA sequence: TGTGCCAGCAGCTTACTTAACAGCGAAAACATTCAGTACTTC. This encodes CASSLLNSENIQYF.